Following are 5 T cell receptor beta chains from one sample sequenced in a study of blood T cell repertoires in COVID-19. TCRdb keeps only in-frame clones here, not all; method: immunoSEQ multiplex PCR. The table has a few hundred thousand clones, nearly 90% seen once. The sequenced material came from PBMCs or T cells enriched from blood (not recorded which). The receptor set was obtained from a woman aged 18-30 years who had been exposed to COVID-19.

The rearrangement links TRBV18 to TRBJ2-2; TRBD1 might be the D (6 bases). This CDR3 has 13 amino acids. Germline V CDR1 and CDR2: KGHSH, LQKENI. Between the trimmed V and J ends, which lost 4 bases and 5 bases, there was a span of 8 bases. The CDR3 DNA reads TGTGCCAGCTCACTCGACAGGACCGGGGAGCTGTTTTTT. This sequence encodes CASSLDRTGELFF.

The V call is TRBV28, the J call TRBJ2-2, with D maybe TRBD2 (5 bases). Trimming took 7 bases from V and 4 from J, leaving 16 bases between them. There are 15 residues in the CDR3. The germline gives CDR1 MDHEN, CDR2 SYDVKM. The CDR3 reads CASTKAVGGTGELFF. The CDR3 DNA reads as TGTGCCAGCACCAAAGCGGTGGGTGGCACCGGGGAGCTGTTTTTT.

The chain employs TRBV3-1 (or the pseudogene TRBV3-2) and TRBJ1-5; 9 bases line up with TRBD1. The V gene's germline CDR1 is LGHDT and CDR2 YNNKEL (reference sequence). V shed 5 bases and J 6 bases; nucleotides not matched to a gene: 2. The CDR3 is 13 amino acids. Here the CDR3 reads CASSEQGAQPQHF. The DNA of the CDR3 is TGTGCCAGCAGCGAACAGGGGGCTCAGCCCCAGCATTTT.

The chain joins TRBV7-2 to TRBJ2-5, with D tentatively TRBD2 (6 bases). The germline gives CDR1 SGHTA, CDR2 FQGNSA. This CDR3 is 15 amino acids long. The ends were cut back, 3 bases at V and 3 bases at J, with 14 bases in the middle. Here the CDR3 DNA reads TGTGCCAGCAGCTTTCGCTCGACGGGAGAAGAGACCCAGTACTTC. It encodes CASSFRSTGEETQYF.

The chain joins TRBV7-8 to TRBJ2-7; no definite D call. The CDR3 totals 13 residues. Trimming took off 2 bases at V and 2 bases at J, with 7 bases between the two ends. CDR1 is SGHVS, CDR2 FQNEAQ, per germline. The CDR3, as DNA: TGTGCCAGCAGCTTAATTAGTACCTACGAGCAGTACTTC. It is translated as CASSLISTYEQYF.